This passage covers 26 T cell receptor beta chains from one sample sequenced in a study of blood T cell repertoires in COVID-19. Using immunoSEQ multiplex PCR, the repertoire was profiled, and TCRdb retains in-frame clones only, with some absent. In the table there are approximately 300,000 clones, around nine tenths of which are singletons. Source material: peripheral blood. All receptors derive from a woman aged 25-40 years with COVID-19, enrolled during active disease.

The V gene is TRBV2, the J gene TRBJ1-6; 7 nucleotides line up with TRBD1. This CDR3 is built from 13 residues. The V gene's germline CDR1 is SNHLY and CDR2 FYNNEI. Trimming took 7 bases from V and 9 from J; bases not matched to a gene: 6. The CDR3 nucleotides read TGTGCCAGCAAGGGGGCGGGTAGTTCACCCCTCCACTTT. Translating it yields CASKGAGSSPLHF.

V usage is TRBV18 and J usage is TRBJ2-7, with D tentatively TRBD2 (5 bases). The V end was cut by 9 bases, the J end by 0 bases, with 33 bases between. Germline V gives CDR1 KGHSH, CDR2 LQKENI. This CDR3 spans 20 amino acids. CDR3 nucleotides: TGTGCCAGTCAACAAAATCACCAATCCGACTGGGGAGCCACCTCCTACGAGCAGTACTTC. Translating gives CASQQNHQSDWGATSYEQYF.

The rearrangement uses TRBV7-2 and TRBJ1-4; D is unclear. The CDR3 consists of 13 residues. Trimming took 7 bases from V and 0 from J, leaving 6 bases between them. The V gene's germline CDR1 is SGHTA and CDR2 FQGNSA. In DNA, the CDR3 is TGTGCCAGCACAGGTTCAACTAATGAAAAACTGTTTTTT. It specifies CASTGSTNEKLFF.

J is TRBJ1-2 and V is TRBV28; 9 positions match TRBD1. Germline V gene lookup returns CDR1 MDHEN and CDR2 SYDVKM. The trim removed 1 base at V and 5 bases at J, leaving 5 bases unmatched. The CDR3 has 15 amino acids. CDR3 nucleotide sequence: TGTGCCAGCAGTTTATCGGACAGGGGAGCATATGGCTACACCTTC. This gives the protein CASSLSDRGAYGYTF.

The V gene is TRBV10-1, the J gene TRBJ1-1; D ambiguous. Looked up from germline, CDR1 is WNHNN and CDR2 is SYGVQD (reference sequence). Trimming stripped 0 bases from V and 6 bases from J, with 5 bases between. The CDR3 is made up of 12 amino acids. The CDR3 DNA reads TGCGCCAGCAGTGAGTCCGGTTCTGAAGCTTTCTTT. Its protein product is CASSESGSEAFF.

For this clone: Other DNA variants within this sample encode the same CDR3. The V and J genes are TRBV2 and TRBJ2-7, with 9 bases lining up with TRBD1. Per the germline V gene, CDR1 is SNHLY and CDR2 is FYNNEI. V lost 6 bases to trimming and J lost 3 bases; unmatched junction nucleotides: 3. The CDR3 loop spans 13 amino acids. The CDR3 sequence: CASSGGQGYEQYF. CDR3 DNA: TGTGCCAGCAGCGGGGGACAGGGCTACGAGCAGTACTTC. Using reference TRBV2 and TRBJ2-7 for the parts outside the CDR3, the full variable domain is EPEVTQTPSHQVTQMGQEVILRCVPISNHLYFYWYRQILGQKVEFLVSFYNNEISEKSEIFDDQFSVERPDGSNFTLKIRSTKLEDSAMYFCASSGGQGYEQYFGPGTRLTVT.

The J gene is TRBJ2-3, the V gene TRBV12-5; D might be TRBD2 (5 bases). The length of the CDR3 is 18 residues. Germline loops: CDR1 LGHNT, CDR2 FRNRAP. V was shortened by 0 bases and J by 0 bases, with 16 bases between the two germline ends. The CDR3 loop is CASGLVRDGKVSTDTQYF. The CDR3 DNA reads TGTGCTAGTGGTTTGGTGAGGGATGGGAAGGTTAGCACAGATACGCAGTATTTT.

The V call is TRBV2, the J call TRBJ2-5; a weak D match, TRBD2 (5 bases). This CDR3 has 14 residues. The germline V gene has CDR1 SNHLY and CDR2 FYNNEI. The V end lost 4 bases, the J end lost 5 bases, and 14 bases lay between the germline ends. CDR3 amino acids: CASSAGSHRETQYF. Here the CDR3 DNA reads TGTGCCAGCAGTGCGGGGTCGCATCGGGAGACCCAGTACTTC.

Notes on this clone: The sample carries other DNA sequences with the same CDR3. The chain is built from TRBV6-5 and TRBJ2-7, with D tentatively TRBD1 (5 bases). Trimming pared 2 bases from V and 4 bases from J, leaving 9 bases between. There are 13 residues in the CDR3. Germline V gene data show CDR1 as MNHEY and CDR2 as SVGAGI. The CDR3 DNA sequence: TGTGCCAGCAGTTACGGGGCCGCGTACGAGCAGTACTTC. It yields the protein CASSYGAAYEQYF.

The gene calls are TRBV6-2 or TRBV6-3 and TRBJ2-7; no clear D. The CDR3 consists of 12 residues. The germline V gene has CDR1 MNHEY and CDR2 SVGEGT. Trimming left V 1 base short and J 6 bases short, with 7 bases between. The CDR3 DNA is TGTGCCAGCAGTTACTACAATGGCGAGCAGTACTTC. Translation gives CASSYYNGEQYF.

The chain couples TRBV19 to TRBJ1-3; D remains ambiguous. The germline V gene encodes CDR1 LNHDA and CDR2 SQIVND (reference sequence). Trimming removed 6 bases at V and 3 bases at J, with 9 bases between. CDR3 length: 13 amino acids. CDR3 region: CASRLNSGNTIYF. CDR3 nucleotide sequence: TGTGCCAGTAGGTTGAACAGTGGAAACACCATATATTTT.

The CDR3 coding sequence is TGCGCCAGCGGACGATGGGGACAAGACGAGCAGTACTTC. It specifies CASGRWGQDEQYF. V and J are TRBV5-1 and TRBJ2-7; tentatively, D is TRBD1 (6 bases). The V and J ends lost 7 bases and 5 bases respectively, with 16 bases between them. The CDR3 runs to 13 residues. Germline CDR1 and CDR2: SGHRS and YFSETQ.

This chain connects TRBV14 to TRBJ2-1, with a weak D call TRBD1 (6 bases). The CDR3 is made up of 16 amino acids. With 4 bases removed from V and 4 bases from J, the gap between germline ends came to 17 bases. The germline CDR1 and CDR2 sequences are SGHDN and FVKESK. The CDR3 spells CASSLKTGIIYNEQFF. CDR3 nucleotide sequence: TGTGCCAGCAGCCTCAAGACAGGTATAATATACAATGAGCAGTTCTTC. Using reference TRBV14 and TRBJ2-1 for the parts outside the CDR3, the full variable domain is EAGVTQFPSHSVIEKGQTVTLRCDPISGHDNLYWYRRVMGKEIKFLLHFVKESKQDESGMPNNRFLAERTGGTYSTLKVQPAELEDSGVYFCASSLKTGIIYNEQFFGPGTRLTVL.

The V gene is TRBV4-1, the J gene TRBJ2-5; no clear D gene. The V and J ends lost 1 base and 5 bases respectively, with 14 bases between them. Germline V CDR1 and CDR2: MGHRA, YSYEKL. CDR3 length: 15 amino acids. CDR3 coding DNA: TGCGCCAGCAGCCAAGTAATCTCTCTGCGGGAGACCCAGTACTTC. This sequence encodes CASSQVISLRETQYF.

This chain joins TRBV18 and TRBJ1-1; tentatively, D is TRBD1 (6 bases). Germline V CDR1 and CDR2: KGHSH, LQKENI. Trimming took off 6 bases at V and 0 bases at J, with 14 bases between the two ends. The length of the CDR3 is 15 residues. CDR3: CASSARTDMNTEAFF. The CDR3 nucleotides read TGTGCCAGCTCCGCACGGACAGACATGAACACTGAAGCTTTCTTT. Full variable domain (rest looked up from reference TRBV18 and TRBJ1-1): NAGVMQNPRHLVRRRGQEARLRCSPMKGHSHVYWYRQLPEEGLKFMVYLQKENIIDESGMPKERFSAEFPKEGPSILRIQQVVRGDSAAYFCASSARTDMNTEAFFGQGTRLTVV.

In its sample, this clone was seen a few times. This chain joins TRBV4-2 and TRBJ2-1; D perhaps matches TRBD1 (5 bases). This CDR3 has 16 amino acids. Germline V gene lookup returns CDR1 LGHNA and CDR2 YNFKEQ. V lost 0 bases to trimming and J lost 0 bases, with 9 bases between them. The CDR3 nucleotides are TGTGCCAGCAGCCAAGATCCAGGGATCTCCTACAATGAGCAGTTCTTC. Protein: CASSQDPGISYNEQFF.

For this clone: The same CDR3 is also encoded by other DNA sequences in this sample. The chain links TRBV24-1 to TRBJ2-7; the match to TRBD1 covers 8 bases. The CDR3 spans 15 residues. J was trimmed by 1 base and V by 3 bases; bases with no gene match: 4. CDR1 is KGHDR and CDR2 is SFDVKD in the germline V gene. The CDR3 is CATSDPRTGSYEQYF. The DNA of the CDR3 is TGTGCCACCAGTGATCCTAGGACAGGGTCCTACGAGCAGTACTTC.

Remarks on this clone: The junction departs from germline at one end; a sequencing error may be responsible. Other DNA sequences in the same sample also yield this CDR3. The gene calls are TRBV5-6 and TRBJ1-6, with 9 bases aligning to TRBD1. The CDR3 has 16 residues. Germline V gene lookup returns CDR1 SGHDT and CDR2 YYEEEE. CDR3 protein: CASSFGTGLHNSPLHF. The CDR3 nucleotides read TGCGCCAGCAGCTTTGGGACAGGGCTCCATAATTCACCCCTCCACTTT.

As to this clone: Other DNA sequences within the sample encode an identical CDR3. The gene calls are TRBV9 and TRBJ2-2; D possibly corresponds to TRBD1 (5 bases). Per the germline V gene, CDR1 is SGDLS and CDR2 is YYNGEE. V lost 0 bases, J lost 0 bases, and 6 bases lay in between. The CDR3 loop spans 15 amino acids. CDR3 sequence reads: CASSVGGANTGELFF. In DNA form, the CDR3 reads TGTGCCAGCAGCGTAGGGGGCGCGAACACCGGGGAGCTGTTTTTT.

The chain uses TRBV27 and TRBJ1-1; D unclear. The CDR3 length is 14 residues. CDR1 and CDR2 from the germline V gene are MNHEY and SMNVEV (reference sequence). Trimming took off 1 base at V and 1 base at J, with 7 bases between the two ends. CDR3 nucleotide sequence: TGTGCCAGCAGTTTATATGGGCGGAACACTGAAGCTTTCTTT. This sequence encodes CASSLYGRNTEAFF.

The chain couples TRBV5-5 to TRBJ1-3, with D maybe TRBD1 (6 bases). Germline loops: CDR1 SGHKS, CDR2 YYEKEE (reference sequence). The ends were cut back, 4 bases at V and 0 bases at J, with 14 bases in the middle. The CDR3 totals 16 residues. The CDR3 loop reads CASSPDRLSSGNTIYF. As DNA, the CDR3 is TGTGCCAGCAGCCCGGACAGACTGAGCTCTGGAAACACCATATATTTT.

The chain recombines TRBV10-2 with TRBJ2-1; 7 nucleotides line up with TRBD2. The CDR3 has 12 residues. Trimming cost V 5 bases and J 9 bases; bases outside gene matches: 4. The germline V gene has CDR1 WSHSY and CDR2 SAAADI. CDR3 amino acids: CASSNPGGEQFF. The DNA of the CDR3 is TGCGCCAGCAGTAACCCGGGGGGTGAGCAGTTCTTC.

The genes are TRBV30 and TRBJ1-3; 11 bases line up with TRBD1. This CDR3 region has 16 residues. The J segment lost 3 bases and the V segment lost 2 bases, leaving 6 bases of the junction unmatched. Germline V gene lookup returns CDR1 GTSNPN and CDR2 SVGIG (reference sequence). CDR3 sequence (DNA): TGTGCCTGGAGTCCCGGGACAGGGGGGGGTGGAAACACCATATATTTT. Translated: CAWSPGTGGGGNTIYF. The variable domain in full, completed from reference TRBV30 and TRBJ1-3, reads SQTIHQWPATLVQPVGSPLSLECTVEGTSNPNLYWYRQAAGRGLQLLFYSVGIGQISSEVPQNLSASRPQDRQFILSSKKLLLSDSGFYLCAWSPGTGGGGNTIYFGEGSWLTVV.

The CDR3 spells CASSLVSGTKNIQYF. CDR3 nucleotides: TGTGCCAGCAGCTTAGTGAGCGGGACAAAAAACATTCAGTACTTC. The chain employs TRBV7-2 and TRBJ2-4; D is perhaps TRBD2 (7 bases). The V end lost 1 base, the J end lost 4 bases, and 11 bases lay between the germline ends. Germline CDR1 is SGHTA and CDR2 is FQGNSA. The CDR3 sequence is 15 residues long. The variable domain in full, completed from reference TRBV7-2 and TRBJ2-4, reads GAGVSQSPSNKVTEKGKDVELRCDPISGHTALYWYRQSLGQGLEFLIYFQGNSAPDKSGLPSDRFSAERTGGSVSTLTIQRTQQEDSAVYLCASSLVSGTKNIQYFGAGTRLSVL.

This chain connects TRBV29-1 to TRBJ2-1; D is possibly TRBD2 (5 bases). Germline CDR1 and CDR2: SQVTM and ANQGSEA. Trimming left V 7 bases short and J 7 bases short, with 17 bases between. The CDR3 runs to 13 residues. CDR3 residues: CSGARSTGNEQFF. The DNA for the CDR3 is TGCAGCGGCGCCCGGAGTACGGGAAATGAGCAGTTCTTC.

The V gene is TRBV10-3, the J gene TRBJ1-1; D may be TRBD1 (5 bases). The V gene's germline CDR1 is ENHRY and CDR2 SYGVKD. The CDR3 extends over 14 amino acids. V was cut by 7 bases and J by 4 bases, with 16 bases left in between. For the CDR3, the DNA is TGTGCCATCACTCCAGACAGCAAGGGCACTGAAGCTTTCTTT. This codes for CAITPDSKGTEAFF.